The source of this TCR beta chain is a study of OX40 agonist ivuxolimab in advanced cancers. The CDR3 consists of 16 residues. CDR1 is SGHRS, CDR2 YFSETQ, per germline. Trimming took off 5 bases at V and 7 bases at J, with 25 bases between the two ends. Assay: immunoSEQ multiplex PCR; the TCRdb copy retains only in-frame clones and omits some. The sample has about 32,000 clones; less than 85% are singletons. Specimen: CD4+ or CD8+ T cells sorted from blood, collected in a trial of the OX40 agonist ivuxolimab. The chain uses TRBV5-1 and TRBJ2-7; D tentatively fits TRBD1 or TRBD2 (7 bases each). The TCR was taken from an adult with an advanced solid tumor such as melanoma, head and neck, liver or kidney cancer. The CDR3 region is CASRRGLTGTIGEQYF. DNA of the CDR3: TGCGCCAGCAGGCGGGGATTGACAGGGACTATAGGGGAGCAGTACTTC.